Shown below are 16 T cell receptor beta chains from a single sample sequenced in a study of read filtering for tumor transcriptome and immune sequencing. The library was built from 400 to 500 ng RNA with molecular barcoded adaptors for alpha/delta and beta/gamma chains. TCRdb fed the reads into MiXCR, producing one record per CDR3 protein. The repertoire consists of about 62,000 distinct CDR3 sequences, with 15% to 20% occurring once and the leading ten covering approximately 11%. The sequencing input was a population of CD138-negative cells sorted from bone marrow. Source of these receptors: a donor at least 40 years old with multiple myeloma.

The chain links TRBV7-2 to TRBJ1-5; tentatively, D is TRBD1 (5 bases). Trimming stripped 4 bases from V and 3 bases from J, with 16 bases between. Germline assignment: CDR1 SGHTA and CDR2 FQGNSA. The CDR3 contains 16 residues. This CDR3 reads CASSSQGGRPNQPQHF. Written as DNA, the CDR3 is TGTGCCAGCAGCTCGCAGGGAGGAAGGCCCAATCAGCCCCAGCATTTT.

In its sample, this clonotype was seen many times. The chain is built from TRBV2 and TRBJ1-5; possibly TRBD1 for D (6 bases). The CDR3 consists of 15 residues. Per germline, CDR1 SNHLY and CDR2 FYNNEI. Trimming left V 2 bases short and J 5 bases short, with 13 bases between. The CDR3 DNA is TGTGCCAGCAGTGAAACAGGGCGAAGTTATCAGCCCCAGCATTTT. Amino acid sequence: CASSETGRSYQPQHF.

This clonotype was detected many times. The rearrangement joins TRBV20-1 to TRBJ2-3; TRBD2 matches 9 bases. With V trimmed by 6 bases and J by 6 bases, 13 bases remained unmatched. This CDR3 is 15 amino acids long. CDR1 and CDR2 from the germline V gene are DFQATT and SNEGSKA (reference sequence). CDR3 sequence (DNA): TGCAGTGCCCCCCCCGGGACTAGCAGATCGGATACGCAGTATTTT. Its translation is CSAPPGTSRSDTQYF.

V usage is TRBV20-1 and J usage is TRBJ2-5; D is tentatively TRBD1 or TRBD2 (5 bases each). Trimming stripped 1 base from V and 2 bases from J, with 8 bases between. Germline-derived CDR1 and CDR2 are DFQATT and SNEGSKA (reference sequence). The length of the CDR3 is 13 residues. CDR3 region: CSARVWGQETQYF. The DNA for the CDR3 is TGCAGTGCTAGAGTTTGGGGGCAAGAGACCCAGTACTTC.

This clonotype came up many times. The chain is built from TRBV11-3 and TRBJ2-1, with D tentatively TRBD1 or TRBD2 (5 bases each). V was cut by 0 bases and J by 4 bases, with 10 bases left in between. The V gene's germline CDR1 is SGHNT and CDR2 YENEEA. The CDR3 is 15 residues long. The CDR3 DNA is TGTGCCAGCAGCTTAGAGGGGGACGGATACAATGAGCAGTTCTTC. It codes for CASSLEGDGYNEQFF.

By sample share, this clonotype is medium-sized. As the CDR3 is not closed by the conserved phenylalanine or tryptophan, this likely results from a read error. The DNA is omitted, as the CDR3 cannot be located on it reliably, and the CDR3 follows TCRdb's listing. The V and J genes are TRBV5-5 and TRBJ2-1; the tabulated D call, TRBD1, remains unverified against the DNA. The CDR3 is 13 amino acids long, termini counted. From germline, CDR1 is SGHKS and CDR2 YYEKEE (reference sequence). This CDR3 is CASSRTTGAVKKS.

Remarks on this clonotype: A far larger clone is a single base away, which makes a read error likely. The DNA for the CDR3 is TGTGCCAGCACCCCTGGGGGGGGCAATGAGCAGTTCTTC. It yields the protein CASTPGGGNEQFF. J is TRBJ2-1 and V is TRBV6-6; 7 bases are a match to TRBD2. The germline V gene encodes CDR1 MNHNY and CDR2 SVGAGI (reference sequence). The V and J ends lost 7 bases and 6 bases, in that order; junction bases with no gene match: 6. The CDR3 has 13 amino acids.

Ten or more counts support this clonotype. The genes are TRBV20-1 and TRBJ2-3; D gene uncertain. The germline CDR1 and CDR2 sequences are DFQATT and SNEGSKA (reference sequence). The CDR3 spans 12 residues. Trimming left V 3 bases short and J 0 bases short, with 4 bases between. The CDR3 bases are TGCAGTGCTAGCATGAGCACAGATACGCAGTATTTT. This gives the protein CSASMSTDTQYF.

This clonotype was counted at least ten times. The gene calls are TRBV4-1 and TRBJ2-3; D gene ambiguous. The CDR3 loop spans 16 amino acids. Trimming pared 2 bases from V and 2 bases from J, leaving 14 bases between. Germline-derived CDR1 and CDR2 are MGHRA and YSYEKL. CDR3 region: CASSQQGSWVTDTQYF. Here the CDR3 DNA reads TGCGCCAGCAGCCAACAAGGGTCCTGGGTCACAGATACGCAGTATTTT.

In the case of this clonotype: With a much larger clone just one base away, this may be a read error. The missing conserved phenylalanine or tryptophan at the end of this CDR3 makes a read error likely. This rearrangement joins TRBV14 to TRBJ2-7, with a tentative D call TRBD2 (6 bases). The CDR3 has 14 amino acids. Germline V gene lookup returns CDR1 SGHDN and CDR2 FVKESK. V dropped 0 bases and J dropped 4 bases, with 10 bases sitting between them. The CDR3 sequence is CASSQDYGGYEQYL. For the CDR3, the DNA is TGTGCCAGCAGCCAAGATTATGGAGGGTACGAGCAGTACCTC.

This clonotype was seen a few times. One end of the junction is discordant with germline, which a read error may explain. The rearrangement joins TRBV4-1 to TRBJ2-1, with 12 bases aligning to TRBD2. Per germline, CDR1 MGHRA and CDR2 YSYEKL. The length of the CDR3 is 17 residues. CDR3 sequence: CASSQDTSGGSYNEEFF. The CDR3 region has the DNA TGCGCCAGCAGCCAAGATACTAGCGGGGGGTCCTACAATGAGGAGTTCTTC.

This clonotype was observed many times. The chain has TRBV3-1 and TRBJ1-2; perhaps TRBD1 as D (5 bases). Between the trimmed V and J ends, which lost 3 bases and 8 bases, there was a span of 19 bases. Germline CDR1 reads LGHDT; CDR2 reads YNNKEL (reference sequence). This CDR3 contains 15 residues. The CDR3 sequence: CASSQGPAESAGYTF. The CDR3 coding sequence is TGTGCCAGCAGCCAGGGACCTGCAGAGAGTGCAGGCTACACCTTC.

This clonotype showed up many times. The chain recombines TRBV20-1 with TRBJ2-7; D unresolved. V was trimmed by 4 bases and J by 2 bases, leaving 15 bases between them. The CDR3 runs 14 residues. CDR1 and CDR2 from the germline V gene are DFQATT and SNEGSKA (reference sequence). The chain's CDR3 is CSATSASATYEQYF. CDR3 DNA: TGCAGTGCTACGTCCGCGTCGGCCACCTACGAGCAGTACTTC.

The V call is TRBV29-1, the J call TRBJ1-1; D gene ambiguous. V was trimmed by 6 bases and J by 5 bases, leaving 13 bases between them. CDR1 SQVTM and CDR2 ANQGSEA come from the germline V gene. The CDR3 length is 12 residues. In DNA form, the CDR3 reads TGCAGCGTCGTGAAGCACGAGACTGAAGCTTTCTTT. This codes for CSVVKHETEAFF.

This clonotype was seen a handful of times. V is TRBV5-1 and J is TRBJ1-2; D not resolved. Germline V lookup: CDR1 SGHRS, CDR2 YFSETQ. The V gene lost 0 bases and the J gene lost 2 bases, with 8 bases spanning the gap. CDR3 size: 14 residues. This chain's CDR3 is CASSLDRTNYGYTF. The CDR3 bases are TGCGCCAGCAGCTTGGACAGAACAAACTATGGCTACACCTTC. The full variable domain, completed using reference TRBV5-1 and TRBJ1-2, is KAGVTQTPRYLIKTRGQQVTLSCSPISGHRSVSWYQQTPGQGLQFLFEYFSETQRNKGNFPGRFSGRQFSNSRSEMNVSTLELGDSALYLCASSLDRTNYGYTFGSGTRLTVV.

This clonotype was seen many times. The rearrangement uses TRBV4-2 and TRBJ2-3; 7 bases line up with TRBD2. The CDR3 is 16 amino acids. Trimming cost V 1 base and J 1 base; bases outside gene matches: 5. Germline-derived CDR1 and CDR2 are LGHNA and YNFKEQ. The CDR3 sequence is CASSQGEGGGTDTQYF. DNA for the CDR3: TGTGCCAGCAGCCAAGGGGAGGGAGGGGGCACAGATACGCAGTATTTT.